The clone carrying this TCR beta chain was observed a handful of times. Its antigen is undetermined. The time point here: cycle 4 day 1 (C4D1), after less than 7 weeks of nivolumab. Relapse was seen in all patients after autologous stem cell transplantation, and brentuximab vedotin exposure was variable. The repertoire was sequenced with immunoSEQ multiplex PCR; TCRdb's copy has only in-frame clones and lacks some. Altogether tens of thousands of clones are present, nearly 70% being singletons, with the ten largest covering around 2.4%. V dropped 1 base and J dropped 4 bases, with 11 bases sitting between them. This CDR3 region has 15 residues. Germline V gives CDR1 SEHNR, CDR2 FQNEAQ (reference sequence). The sample belongs to a study of PD-1 blockade in classical Hodgkin lymphoma. Study observations and caveats: Repertoire differences lack defined causes, possibly disease activity or prior therapy. Later analyses included only patients treated at least 1 year post-ASCT.

The V gene is TRBV7-9, the J gene TRBJ2-1; possibly TRBD2 for D (6 bases). The receptor was isolated from a human donor with classical Hodgkin lymphoma. The input for sequencing was peripheral blood mononuclear cells (PBMCs), taken before the fourth cycle of nivolumab. CDR3 in DNA: TGTGCCAGCAGCTTAGGTAGCGGCGAGTACAATGAGCAGTTCTTC. Translation: CASSLGSGEYNEQFF.